The 16 T cell receptor beta chains below were found in one sample sequenced in a study of blood T cell repertoires in COVID-19. Only in-frame clones appear in the TCRdb table, and some are missing; sequencing was by immunoSEQ multiplex PCR. The table lists a few hundred thousand clones, around 87% of them singletons. The specimen was peripheral blood. Source of these receptors: a man between 60 and 70 years old with acute or convalescent COVID-19.

The gene calls are TRBV18 and TRBJ2-3, with TRBD1 matching 8 bases. Losses at the gene ends were 6 bases for V and 5 bases for J; bases not matched to a gene: 13. This CDR3 contains 16 residues. Germline CDR1 KGHSH, CDR2 LQKENI. The CDR3 reads CASSTRPGQDLDTQYF. The CDR3 DNA follows: TGTGCCAGCTCCACACGCCCGGGACAGGATTTAGATACGCAGTATTTT.

This clone showed up just once. J is TRBJ1-1 and V is TRBV5-5; D call uncertain. CDR3 length: 14 amino acids. The ends were cut back, 1 base at V and 1 base at J, with 8 bases in the middle. Germline lookup yields CDR1 SGHKS and CDR2 YYEKEE (reference sequence). The CDR3, as DNA: TGTGCCAGCAGCTTGTATCCCGGGAACACTGAAGCTTTCTTT. Amino acids: CASSLYPGNTEAFF.

The CDR3 loop is CASSRTGQPLGDTEAFF. CDR3 coding DNA: TGTGCCAGCAGCCGGACGGGACAACCCTTGGGGGACACTGAAGCTTTCTTT. V gene TRBV13 combines with J gene TRBJ1-1; a possible D gene is TRBD1 (6 bases). The CDR3 spans 17 residues. V lost 5 bases and J 3 bases, leaving 22 bases between the germline ends. CDR1 is PRHDT, CDR2 FYEKMQ, per germline (reference sequence).

This clone was observed once. The chain links TRBV7-3 to TRBJ2-5; 9 bases are shared with TRBD2. In germline, CDR1 is SGHTA, CDR2 FQGTGA. With 2 bases clipped from V and 6 bases from J, the junction kept 7 bases outside the gene matches. The CDR3 length is 15 residues. CDR3 residues: CASSLAAGGPQTQYF. DNA of the CDR3: TGTGCCAGCAGCTTAGCCGCGGGGGGGCCGCAGACCCAGTACTTC.

This chain joins TRBV2 and TRBJ1-1, with 9 bases identical to TRBD1. Germline V gives CDR1 SNHLY, CDR2 FYNNEI. V shed 3 bases and J 1 base; nucleotides not matched to a gene: 3. The CDR3 runs 15 residues. In nucleotides, the CDR3 is TGTGCCAGCAGTGAGAACAGGGGGCCGAACACTGAAGCTTTCTTT. This sequence encodes CASSENRGPNTEAFF.

CDR3 residues: CASSPQVLNTEAFF. In nucleotides, the CDR3 is TGTGCCAGCAGTCCCCAGGTCCTGAACACTGAAGCTTTCTTT. The chain carries TRBV27 and TRBJ1-1; no definite D call. This CDR3 contains 14 residues. V lost 5 bases and J lost 0, with 10 bases in between. Germline V lookup: CDR1 MNHEY, CDR2 SMNVEV (reference sequence).

V and J are TRBV14 and TRBJ1-1; D is perhaps TRBD1 (6 bases). The germline gives CDR1 SGHDN, CDR2 FVKESK. Trimming took 0 bases from V and 6 from J, leaving 23 bases between them. The CDR3 is made up of 18 amino acids. Here the CDR3 reads CASSQEVGRGGGRPEAFF. The CDR3 bases are TGTGCCAGCAGCCAAGAAGTCGGCAGGGGAGGGGGTAGGCCTGAAGCTTTCTTT.

The genes are TRBV2 and TRBJ2-2; D may be TRBD1 (6 bases). Germline V gene sequence: CDR1 SNHLY, CDR2 FYNNEI. Trimming took 6 bases from V and 7 from J, leaving 18 bases between them. This CDR3 contains 15 residues. CDR3 in DNA: TGTGCCAGCAGCCTTGCCAGGGGCTTGGGCGGGGAGCTGTTTTTT. This gives the protein CASSLARGLGGELFF. Together with reference TRBV2 and TRBJ2-2, the CDR3 gives the full variable domain: EPEVTQTPSHQVTQMGQEVILRCVPISNHLYFYWYRQILGQKVEFLVSFYNNEISEKSEIFDDQFSVERPDGSNFTLKIRSTKLEDSAMYFCASSLARGLGGELFFGEGSRLTVL.

The rearrangement links TRBV5-1 to TRBJ2-7, with a possible D match to TRBD1 (6 bases). The V end lost 0 bases, the J end lost 0 bases, and 22 bases lay between the germline ends. The germline V gene has CDR1 SGHRS and CDR2 YFSETQ. The CDR3 sequence is 19 residues long. CDR3 sequence (DNA): TGCGCCAGCAGCTTGGTGTATCCTAAACCGGGACAAAGCTCCTACGAGCAGTACTTC. Its protein product is CASSLVYPKPGQSSYEQYF.

This clone came up once. The chain couples TRBV14 to TRBJ1-4; 8 bases are a match to TRBD1. This CDR3 has 14 amino acids. The junction had 1 base not matched to a gene; V was cut back by 2 bases and J by 5 bases. Germline CDR1 reads SGHDN; CDR2 reads FVKESK. CDR3 coding DNA: TGTGCCAGCAGCCAATCAGGGGGCAATGAAAAACTGTTTTTT. This encodes CASSQSGGNEKLFF. The full variable domain, rest sourced from reference TRBV14 and TRBJ1-4, is EAGVTQFPSHSVIEKGQTVTLRCDPISGHDNLYWYRRVMGKEIKFLLHFVKESKQDESGMPNNRFLAERTGGTYSTLKVQPAELEDSGVYFCASSQSGGNEKLFFGSGTQLSVL.

This sequence joins TRBV7-7 and TRBJ2-3, with 9 bases matching TRBD2. CDR1 is SSHAT, CDR2 FNYEAQ, per germline (reference sequence). CDR3 length: 15 amino acids. Trimming cost V 4 bases and J 0 bases; bases outside gene matches: 2. CDR3 nucleotide sequence: TGTGCCAGCAGCTCGGGACTAGCAAGCACAGATACGCAGTATTTT. Amino acid sequence: CASSSGLASTDTQYF.

This clone turned up a few times. V gene TRBV7-9 combines with J gene TRBJ2-3, with TRBD1 as a possible D gene (5 bases). The V and J ends lost 0 bases and 6 bases respectively, with 10 bases between them. The V gene's germline CDR1 is SEHNR and CDR2 FQNEAQ (reference sequence). CDR3 size: 14 residues. Here the CDR3 DNA reads TGTGCCAGCAGCTTAGCGTCAGGGATGGATACGCAGTATTTT. Amino acids: CASSLASGMDTQYF. The variable domain in full, with the rest retrieved from reference TRBV7-9 and TRBJ2-3, is DTGVSQNPRHKITKRGQNVTFRCDPISEHNRLYWYRQTLGQGPEFLTYFQNEAQLEKSRLLSDRFSAERPKGSFSTLEIQRTEQGDSAMYLCASSLASGMDTQYFGPGTRLTVL.

The CDR3 DNA sequence: TGTGCCAGTGGAGAATTCAGGGGGGTAGCCCAGTACTTC. It yields the protein CASGEFRGVAQYF. This chain links TRBV6-5 with TRBJ2-5; D perhaps matches TRBD1 (7 bases). The CDR3 contains 13 residues. From germline, CDR1 is MNHEY and CDR2 SVGAGI. The V end lost 9 bases, the J end lost 9 bases, and 20 bases lay between the germline ends.

This chain joins TRBV7-2 and TRBJ2-3; TRBD1 is a possible D gene (6 bases). The germline V gene encodes CDR1 SGHTA and CDR2 FQGNSA. The CDR3 runs 12 residues. V shed 10 bases and J shed 10 bases, with 18 bases lying between them. This CDR3 is CATRGPLEAQYF. DNA for the CDR3: TGTGCCACCAGGGGTCCCCTTGAGGCGCAGTATTTT.

The rearrangement joins TRBV4-1 to TRBJ2-7; TRBD2 might be the D (5 bases). This CDR3 is 14 amino acids long. Germline V gene sequence: CDR1 MGHRA, CDR2 YSYEKL. Trimming removed 0 bases from V and 9 bases from J, with 15 bases in between. The CDR3 sequence is CASSQEGGLRWQYF. DNA for the CDR3: TGCGCCAGCAGCCAAGAAGGCGGGCTACGGTGGCAGTACTTC.

This clone was recorded once. This chain links TRBV6-5 with TRBJ1-1; D unresolved. The V gene's germline CDR1 is MNHEY and CDR2 SVGAGI. There are 14 residues in the CDR3. With 5 bases removed from V and 5 bases from J, the gap between germline ends came to 15 bases. The CDR3 DNA sequence: TGTGCCAGCAGTCGCGGAGGAGCGGGGACTGAAGCTTTCTTT. Translating it yields CASSRGGAGTEAFF.